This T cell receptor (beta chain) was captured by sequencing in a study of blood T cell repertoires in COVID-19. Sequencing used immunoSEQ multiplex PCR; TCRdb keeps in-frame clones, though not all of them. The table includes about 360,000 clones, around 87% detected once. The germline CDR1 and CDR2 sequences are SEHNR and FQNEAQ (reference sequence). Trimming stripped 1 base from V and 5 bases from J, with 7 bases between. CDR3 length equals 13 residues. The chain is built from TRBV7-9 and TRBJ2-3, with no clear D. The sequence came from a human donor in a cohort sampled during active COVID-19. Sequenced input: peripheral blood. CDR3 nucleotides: TGTGCCAGCAGCTTAGGGGCCGAAGATACGCAGTATTTT. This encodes CASSLGAEDTQYF.